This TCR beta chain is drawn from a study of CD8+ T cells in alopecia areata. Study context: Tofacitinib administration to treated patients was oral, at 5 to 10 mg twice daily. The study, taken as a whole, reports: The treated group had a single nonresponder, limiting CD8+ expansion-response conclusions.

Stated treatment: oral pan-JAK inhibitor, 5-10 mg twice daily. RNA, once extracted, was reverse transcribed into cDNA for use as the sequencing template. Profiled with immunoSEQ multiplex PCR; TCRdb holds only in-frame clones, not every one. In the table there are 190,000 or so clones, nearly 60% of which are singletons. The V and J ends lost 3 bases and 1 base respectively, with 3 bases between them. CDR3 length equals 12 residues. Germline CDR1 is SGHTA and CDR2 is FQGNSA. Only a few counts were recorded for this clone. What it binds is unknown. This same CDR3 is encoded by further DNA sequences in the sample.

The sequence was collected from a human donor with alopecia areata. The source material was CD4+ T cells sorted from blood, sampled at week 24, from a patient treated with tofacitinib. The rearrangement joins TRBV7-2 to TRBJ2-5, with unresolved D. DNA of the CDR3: TGTGCCAGCAGCTTGCCCCAAGAGACCCAGTACTTC. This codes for CASSLPQETQYF. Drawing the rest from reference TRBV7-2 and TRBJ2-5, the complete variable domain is GAGVSQSPSNKVTEKGKDVELRCDPISGHTALYWYRQSLGQGLEFLIYFQGNSAPDKSGLPSDRFSAERTGGSVSTLTIQRTQQEDSAVYLCASSLPQETQYFGPGTRLLVL.